This TCR beta chain is drawn from a study of control samples from healthy donors and cancer patients. This CDR3 spans 19 amino acids. V lost 4 bases to trimming and J lost 3 bases; unmatched junction nucleotides: 14. Germline V gene lookup returns CDR1 MNHNS and CDR2 SASEGT. Generated by immunoSEQ multiplex PCR, the TCRdb table keeps only in-frame clones and is missing some. The sample lists over 150,000 clones; approximately 94% were seen once. The chain is built from TRBV6-1 and TRBJ2-1; TRBD2 aligns across 11 bases. Sequencing input: blood. The source of this sequence is a man aged 25-45 years in good health. The CDR3 protein is CASSAPPTVLAGVYNEQFF. CDR3 coding DNA: TGTGCCAGCAGTGCACCTCCCACCGTACTAGCGGGGGTCTACAATGAGCAGTTCTTC.